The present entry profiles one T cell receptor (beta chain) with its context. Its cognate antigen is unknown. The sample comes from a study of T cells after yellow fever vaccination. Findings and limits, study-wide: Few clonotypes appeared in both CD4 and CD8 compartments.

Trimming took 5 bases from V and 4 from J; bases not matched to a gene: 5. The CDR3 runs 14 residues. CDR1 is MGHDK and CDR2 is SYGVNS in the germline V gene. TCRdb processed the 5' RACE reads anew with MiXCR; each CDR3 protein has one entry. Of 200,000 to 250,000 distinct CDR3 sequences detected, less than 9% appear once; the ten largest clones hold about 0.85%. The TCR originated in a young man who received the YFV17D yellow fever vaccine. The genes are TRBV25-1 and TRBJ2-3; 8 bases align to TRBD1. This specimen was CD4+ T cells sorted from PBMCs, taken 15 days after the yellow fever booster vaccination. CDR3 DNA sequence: TGTGCCAGCAGTTCTTGGACAGGGTCAGATACGCAGTATTTT. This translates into CASSSWTGSDTQYF.